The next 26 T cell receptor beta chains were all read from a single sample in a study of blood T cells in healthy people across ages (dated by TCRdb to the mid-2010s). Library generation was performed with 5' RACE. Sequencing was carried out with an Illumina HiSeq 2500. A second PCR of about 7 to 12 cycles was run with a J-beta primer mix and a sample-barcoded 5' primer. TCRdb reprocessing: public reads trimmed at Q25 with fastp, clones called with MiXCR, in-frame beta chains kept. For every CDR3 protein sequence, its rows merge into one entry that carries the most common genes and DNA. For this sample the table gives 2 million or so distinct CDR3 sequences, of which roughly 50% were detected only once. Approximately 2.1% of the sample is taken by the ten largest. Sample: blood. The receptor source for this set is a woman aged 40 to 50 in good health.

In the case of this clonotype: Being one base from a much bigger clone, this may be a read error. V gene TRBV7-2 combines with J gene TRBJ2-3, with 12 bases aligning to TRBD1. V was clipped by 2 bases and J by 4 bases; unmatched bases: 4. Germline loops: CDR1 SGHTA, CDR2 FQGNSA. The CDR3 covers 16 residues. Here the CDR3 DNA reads TGTGCCAGCAGCTTAAAGGGACAGGGGGCAGCAGATACGCAGTATTTT. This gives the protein CASSLKGQGAADTQYF.

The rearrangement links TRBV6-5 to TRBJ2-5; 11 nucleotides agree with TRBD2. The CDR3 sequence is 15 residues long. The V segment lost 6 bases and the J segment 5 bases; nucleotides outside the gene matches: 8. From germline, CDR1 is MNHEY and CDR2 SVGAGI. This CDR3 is CASRYSGGAWETQYF. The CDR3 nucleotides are TGTGCCAGCAGATATAGCGGGGGGGCTTGGGAGACCCAGTACTTC.

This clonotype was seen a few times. CDR3 in DNA: TGTGCCAGCTCACCACGCACCGTACTGGGGAAAGAGACCCAGTACTTC. Protein product: CASSPRTVLGKETQYF. J is TRBJ2-5 and V is TRBV18; D is undetermined. This CDR3 comprises 16 residues. With 1 base removed from V and 3 bases from J, the gap between germline ends came to 15 bases. Germline assignment: CDR1 KGHSH and CDR2 LQKENI.

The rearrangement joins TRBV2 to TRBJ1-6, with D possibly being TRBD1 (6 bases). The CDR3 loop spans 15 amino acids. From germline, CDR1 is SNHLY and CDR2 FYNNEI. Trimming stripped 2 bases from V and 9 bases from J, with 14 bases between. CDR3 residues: CASSEPQGRGSPLHF. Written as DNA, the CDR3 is TGTGCCAGCAGTGAACCTCAGGGGCGCGGTTCACCCCTCCACTTT.

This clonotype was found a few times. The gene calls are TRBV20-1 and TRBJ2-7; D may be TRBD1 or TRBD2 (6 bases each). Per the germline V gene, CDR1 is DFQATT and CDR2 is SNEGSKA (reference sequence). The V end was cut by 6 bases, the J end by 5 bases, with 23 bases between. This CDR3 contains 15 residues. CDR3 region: CSAPGERQGPNEQYF. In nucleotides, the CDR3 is TGCAGTGCCCCGGGAGAGCGCCAGGGGCCCAACGAGCAGTACTTC.

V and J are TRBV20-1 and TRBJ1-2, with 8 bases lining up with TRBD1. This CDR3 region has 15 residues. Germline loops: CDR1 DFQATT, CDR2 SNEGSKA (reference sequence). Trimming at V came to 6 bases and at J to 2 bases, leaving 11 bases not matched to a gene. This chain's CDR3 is CSAGGPGGFNYGYTF. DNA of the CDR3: TGCAGTGCGGGGGGGCCAGGGGGCTTCAACTATGGCTACACCTTC.

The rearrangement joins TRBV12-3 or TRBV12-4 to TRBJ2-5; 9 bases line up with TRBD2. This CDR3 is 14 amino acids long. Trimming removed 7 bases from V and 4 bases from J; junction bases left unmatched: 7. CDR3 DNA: TGTGCCAGCATCCTTAGCGGGGGAACAGAGACCCAGTACTTC. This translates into CASILSGGTETQYF.

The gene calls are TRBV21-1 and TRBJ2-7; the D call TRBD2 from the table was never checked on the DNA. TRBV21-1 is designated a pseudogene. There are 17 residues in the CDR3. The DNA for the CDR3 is TGTGCCAGCAGCAAAGAGGGTGGGCAGGGGCGCACCTACGAGCAGTACTTC. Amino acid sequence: CASSKEGGQGRTYEQYF.

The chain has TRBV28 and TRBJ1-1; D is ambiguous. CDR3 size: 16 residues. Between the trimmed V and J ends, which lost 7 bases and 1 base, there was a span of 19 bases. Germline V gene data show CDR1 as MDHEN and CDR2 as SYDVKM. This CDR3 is CASTPSLGQSNTEAFF. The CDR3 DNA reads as TGTGCCAGCACCCCTAGCTTGGGTCAGTCGAACACTGAAGCTTTCTTT.

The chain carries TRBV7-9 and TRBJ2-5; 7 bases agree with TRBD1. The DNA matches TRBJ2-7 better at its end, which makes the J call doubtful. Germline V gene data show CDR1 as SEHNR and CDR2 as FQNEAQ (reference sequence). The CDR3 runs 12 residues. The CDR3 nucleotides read TGTGCCAGCAACGTCGACAGGGACGAGCAGTACTTC. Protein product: CASNVDRDEQYF.

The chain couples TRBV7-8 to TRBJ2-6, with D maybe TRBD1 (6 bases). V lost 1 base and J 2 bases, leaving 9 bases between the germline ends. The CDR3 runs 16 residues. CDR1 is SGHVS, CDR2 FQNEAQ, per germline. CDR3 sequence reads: CASSLVDRAGANVLTF. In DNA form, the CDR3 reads TGTGCCAGCAGCTTAGTGGACAGAGCTGGGGCCAACGTCCTGACTTTC.

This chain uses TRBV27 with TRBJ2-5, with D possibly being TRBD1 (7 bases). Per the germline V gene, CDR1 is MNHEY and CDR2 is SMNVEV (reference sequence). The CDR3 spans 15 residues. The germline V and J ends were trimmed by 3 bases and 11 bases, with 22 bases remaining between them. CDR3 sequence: CASSFQGGYTIGQYF. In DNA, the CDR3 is TGTGCCAGCAGTTTTCAGGGGGGATATACTATTGGGCAGTACTTC.

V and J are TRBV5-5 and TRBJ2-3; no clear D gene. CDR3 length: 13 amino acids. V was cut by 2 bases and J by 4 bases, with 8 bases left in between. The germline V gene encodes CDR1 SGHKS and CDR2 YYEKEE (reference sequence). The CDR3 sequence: CASSFQPADTQYF. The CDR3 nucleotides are TGTGCCAGCAGCTTTCAGCCTGCAGATACGCAGTATTTT.

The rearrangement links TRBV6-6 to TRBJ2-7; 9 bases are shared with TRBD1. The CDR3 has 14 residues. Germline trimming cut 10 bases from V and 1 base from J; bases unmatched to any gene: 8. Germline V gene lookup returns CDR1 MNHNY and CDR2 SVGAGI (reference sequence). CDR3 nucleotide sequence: TGTGCCACCCATGGGGGACAGGGATCCTACGAGCAGTACTTC. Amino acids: CATHGGQGSYEQYF.

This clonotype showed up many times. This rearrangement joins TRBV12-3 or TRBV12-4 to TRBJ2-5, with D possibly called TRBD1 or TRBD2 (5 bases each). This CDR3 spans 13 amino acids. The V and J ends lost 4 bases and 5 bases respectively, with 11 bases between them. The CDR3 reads CASSSPGGETQYF. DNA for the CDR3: TGTGCCAGCAGTTCGCCTGGGGGTGAGACCCAGTACTTC.

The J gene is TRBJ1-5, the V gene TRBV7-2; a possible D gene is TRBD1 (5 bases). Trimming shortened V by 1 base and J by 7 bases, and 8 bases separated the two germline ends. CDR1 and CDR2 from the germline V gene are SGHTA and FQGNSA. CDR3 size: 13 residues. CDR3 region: CASSLEGWQPQHF. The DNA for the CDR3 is TGTGCCAGCAGCTTAGAGGGGTGGCAGCCCCAGCATTTT.

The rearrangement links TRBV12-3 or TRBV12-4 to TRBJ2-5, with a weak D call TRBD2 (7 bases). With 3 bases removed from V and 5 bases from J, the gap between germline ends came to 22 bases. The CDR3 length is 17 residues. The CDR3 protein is CASSFPPSGGHLETQYF. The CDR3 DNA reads TGTGCCAGCAGTTTCCCCCCGTCCGGGGGGCATCTGGAGACCCAGTACTTC.

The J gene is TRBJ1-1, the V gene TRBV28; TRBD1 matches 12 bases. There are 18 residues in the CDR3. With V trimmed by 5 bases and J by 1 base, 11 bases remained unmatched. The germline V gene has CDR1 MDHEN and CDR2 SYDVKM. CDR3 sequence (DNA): TGTGCCAGCAGTCCTCAGGTCGGGACAGGGGGCTGGAACACTGAAGCTTTCTTT. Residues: CASSPQVGTGGWNTEAFF.

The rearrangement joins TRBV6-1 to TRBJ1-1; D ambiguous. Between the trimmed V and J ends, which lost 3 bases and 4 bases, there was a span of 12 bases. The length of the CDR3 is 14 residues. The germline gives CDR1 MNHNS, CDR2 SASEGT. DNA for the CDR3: TGTGCCAGCAGTGACTGGCTAGGGTCCACTGAAGCTTTCTTT. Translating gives CASSDWLGSTEAFF.

This CDR3 reads CASGETGGSYEQYF. The DNA for the CDR3 is TGTGCCAGCGGGGAGACGGGGGGCTCCTACGAGCAGTACTTC. This chain connects TRBV4-2 to TRBJ2-7; 7 positions agree with TRBD2. The CDR3 contains 14 residues. In germline, CDR1 is LGHNA, CDR2 YNFKEQ. The J segment lost 0 bases and the V segment lost 8 bases, leaving 7 bases of the junction unmatched.

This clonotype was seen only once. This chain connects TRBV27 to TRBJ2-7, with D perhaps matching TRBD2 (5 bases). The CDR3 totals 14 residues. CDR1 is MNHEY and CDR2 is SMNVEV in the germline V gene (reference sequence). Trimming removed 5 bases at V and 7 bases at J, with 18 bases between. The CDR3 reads CASSVRPLSGEQYF. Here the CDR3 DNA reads TGTGCCAGCAGTGTTCGGCCTTTGTCGGGAGAGCAGTACTTC.

Here the CDR3 DNA reads TGCAGTGCTATCTCCACGGCAGGGGGGTACGAGCAGTACTTC. This encodes CSAISTAGGYEQYF. The chain couples TRBV20-1 to TRBJ2-5; a weak D match, TRBD1 (7 bases). TRBJ2-7 explains the end of the DNA better; the J call may be wrong. The germline CDR1 and CDR2 sequences are DFQATT and SNEGSKA (reference sequence). The CDR3 has 14 residues.

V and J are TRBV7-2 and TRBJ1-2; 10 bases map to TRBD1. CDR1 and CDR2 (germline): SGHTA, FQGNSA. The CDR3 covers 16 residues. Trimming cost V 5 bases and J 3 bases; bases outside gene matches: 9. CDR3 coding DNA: TGTGCCAGCAGCAGACAGACAGGGGGCGTGGACTATGGCTACACCTTC. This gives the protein CASSRQTGGVDYGYTF.

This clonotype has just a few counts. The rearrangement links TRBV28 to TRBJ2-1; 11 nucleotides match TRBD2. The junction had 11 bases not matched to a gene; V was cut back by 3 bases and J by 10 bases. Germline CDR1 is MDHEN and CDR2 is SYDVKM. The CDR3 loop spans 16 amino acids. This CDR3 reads CASSFTLAGGRREQFF. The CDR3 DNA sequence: TGTGCCAGCAGTTTTACTCTAGCGGGGGGTCGCAGGGAGCAGTTCTTC.

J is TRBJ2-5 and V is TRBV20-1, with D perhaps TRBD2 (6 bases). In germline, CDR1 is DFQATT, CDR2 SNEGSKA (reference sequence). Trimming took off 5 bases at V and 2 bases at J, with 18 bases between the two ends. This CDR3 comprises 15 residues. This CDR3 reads CSALRAGITQETQYF. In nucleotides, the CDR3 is TGCAGTGCTCTACGGGCGGGGATAACTCAAGAGACCCAGTACTTC.

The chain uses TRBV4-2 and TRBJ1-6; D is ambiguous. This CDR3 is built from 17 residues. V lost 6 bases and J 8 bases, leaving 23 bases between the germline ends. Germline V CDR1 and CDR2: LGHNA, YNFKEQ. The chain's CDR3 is CASSLPLGLKLDSPLHF. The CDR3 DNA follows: TGTGCCAGCAGTTTACCGCTCGGCTTGAAACTTGATTCACCCCTCCACTTT.